This entry lists 29 T cell receptor beta chains sequenced from one sample in a study of blood T cell repertoires in COVID-19. Only in-frame clones appear in the TCRdb table, and some are missing; sequencing was by immunoSEQ multiplex PCR. Seen here are about 150,000 clones, under 85% observed once, and the top ten hold over 0.55%. Sequencing was done on a sample of peripheral blood. These receptors originate from a man between 60 and 75 years old with COVID-19, enrolled during active disease.

This chain links TRBV3-1 (or the pseudogene TRBV3-2) with TRBJ1-1, with TRBD1 matching over 9 bases. The CDR3 is made up of 14 amino acids. In germline, CDR1 is LGHDT, CDR2 YNNKEL (reference sequence). V gave up 3 bases and J gave up 4 bases; unmatched junction bases: 3. As DNA, the CDR3 is TGTGCCAGCAGCCATACGGACAGGGGCACTGAAGCTTTCTTT. This codes for CASSHTDRGTEAFF.

The V gene is TRBV7-2, the J gene TRBJ1-3; TRBD1 matches at 7 bases. The CDR3 runs 16 residues. Losses at the gene ends were 5 bases for V and 4 bases for J; bases not matched to a gene: 11. Germline V gene data show CDR1 as SGHTA and CDR2 as FQGNSA. The CDR3 DNA is TGTGCCAGCAGCCTAACCAACAGGGGTTCCGGAAACACCATATATTTT. Its protein is CASSLTNRGSGNTIYF.

CDR3 DNA: TGTGCCAGCAGTGAGCCCAGTAATTCACCCCTCCACTTT. It translates to CASSEPSNSPLHF. V is TRBV6-1 and J is TRBJ1-6, with D unclear. This CDR3 region has 13 residues. Trimming took off 3 bases at V and 6 bases at J, with 6 bases between the two ends. CDR1 and CDR2 from the germline V gene are MNHNS and SASEGT.

The chain couples TRBV6-5 to TRBJ1-1; D is uncertain. This CDR3 contains 15 residues. The germline gives CDR1 MNHEY, CDR2 SVGAGI. V shed 6 bases and J shed 4 bases, with 18 bases lying between them. CDR3 amino acids: CASSRDLTRLTEAFF. The DNA for the CDR3 is TGTGCCAGCAGCCGCGATCTAACTAGGCTCACTGAAGCTTTCTTT.

The chain links TRBV5-5 to TRBJ2-3; D is unresolved. Germline CDR1 SGHKS, CDR2 YYEKEE (reference sequence). Trimming removed 3 bases from V and 6 bases from J, with 8 bases in between. This CDR3 has 12 amino acids. The CDR3 bases are TGTGCCAGCAGCTCCACAGTGGATACGCAGTATTTT. It translates to CASSSTVDTQYF.

The count of this clone is one. The chain is built from TRBV4-3 and TRBJ1-3; 8 bases match TRBD1. The V and J ends lost 0 bases and 0 bases, in that order; junction bases with no gene match: 10. The germline gives CDR1 LGHNA, CDR2 YSLEER. The CDR3 contains 19 residues. The CDR3 sequence is CASSQDGGDRRSSGNTIYF. The CDR3 region has the DNA TGCGCCAGCAGCCAAGACGGAGGGGACAGGCGAAGCTCTGGAAACACCATATATTTT.

The chain carries TRBV5-5 and TRBJ1-5; D perhaps matches TRBD1 (5 bases). V dropped 4 bases and J dropped 5 bases, with 22 bases sitting between them. The germline CDR1 and CDR2 sequences are SGHKS and YYEKEE (reference sequence). The CDR3 runs to 17 residues. The CDR3 DNA reads as TGTGCCAGCAGCGAAAGATGGGGGGTTCTCACAGATCAGCCCCAGCATTTT. Encoded protein: CASSERWGVLTDQPQHF.

The chain employs TRBV2 and TRBJ2-6; 7 nucleotides match TRBD2. The trim removed 4 bases at V and 0 bases at J, leaving 6 bases unmatched. CDR3 length: 17 amino acids. Looked up from germline, CDR1 is SNHLY and CDR2 is FYNNEI. In DNA form, the CDR3 reads TGTGCCAGCAGTGTTGGCGGGGGACGCTCTGGGGCCAACGTCCTGACTTTC. Its protein product is CASSVGGGRSGANVLTF.

The V call is TRBV5-1, the J call TRBJ1-1; TRBD1 is a possible D gene (6 bases). Trimming removed 0 bases from V and 0 bases from J, with 12 bases in between. Germline CDR1 SGHRS, CDR2 YFSETQ. The CDR3 totals 16 residues. CDR3 region: CASSLGGAGVNTEAFF. CDR3 bases: TGCGCCAGCAGCTTGGGAGGGGCAGGGGTGAACACTGAAGCTTTCTTT.

The chain links TRBV19 to TRBJ1-5; tentatively, D is TRBD1 (6 bases). The CDR3 is made up of 15 amino acids. Between the trimmed V and J ends, which lost 2 bases and 6 bases, there was a span of 14 bases. Looked up from germline, CDR1 is LNHDA and CDR2 is SQIVND (reference sequence). For the CDR3, the DNA is TGTGCCAGTAGTATAAGACAGGCAGGGTTTCAGCCCCAGCATTTT. It specifies CASSIRQAGFQPQHF.

The chain couples TRBV19 to TRBJ2-1, with D perhaps matching TRBD1 (6 bases). Trimming left V 5 bases short and J 2 bases short, with 19 bases between. The CDR3 totals 17 residues. Germline CDR1 is LNHDA and CDR2 is SQIVND (reference sequence). The CDR3 protein is CASSAFSDSVTYNEQFF. DNA for the CDR3: TGTGCCAGTAGTGCATTCTCGGACAGCGTGACCTACAATGAGCAGTTCTTC.

This chain connects TRBV5-6 to TRBJ2-5; 7 nucleotides agree with TRBD2. CDR1 and CDR2 (germline): SGHDT, YYEEEE. The junction had 8 bases not matched to a gene; V was cut back by 4 bases and J by 2 bases. This CDR3 is built from 15 residues. DNA of the CDR3: TGTGCCAGCAGCGGATTAAGAGCGGGGCAAGAGACCCAGTACTTC. This encodes CASSGLRAGQETQYF.

The CDR3 loop reads CASSLEGIGNTIYF. The CDR3 bases are TGTGCCAGCAGCTTAGAGGGGATTGGAAACACCATATATTTT. V usage is TRBV7-9 and J usage is TRBJ1-3; weak D call: TRBD1 (5 bases). The CDR3 is made up of 14 amino acids. Trimming took 1 base from V and 3 from J, leaving 7 bases between them. Germline-derived CDR1 and CDR2 are SEHNR and FQNEAQ (reference sequence).

Concerning this clone: Other nucleotide sequences from this sample produce the same CDR3. CDR3 nucleotide sequence: TGTGCCAGCAGCTTGACAGGTTGGGAGACCCAGTACTTC. Translating gives CASSLTGWETQYF. This chain joins TRBV7-9 and TRBJ2-5, with D possibly being TRBD1 (6 bases). Germline CDR1 reads SEHNR; CDR2 reads FQNEAQ (reference sequence). Trimming left V 3 bases short and J 5 bases short, with 10 bases between. CDR3 length: 13 amino acids.

This clone was counted only a few times. This same CDR3 is encoded by further DNA sequences in the sample. The gene calls are TRBV7-9 and TRBJ1-1; D unresolved. The CDR3 has 14 residues. Germline V gene lookup returns CDR1 SEHNR and CDR2 FQNEAQ (reference sequence). The V and J ends lost 1 base and 1 base respectively, with 7 bases between them. CDR3 in DNA: TGTGCCAGCAGCTTAGGGTCCGGGAACACTGAAGCTTTCTTT. Protein product: CASSLGSGNTEAFF.

The chain joins TRBV11-2 to TRBJ2-7, with D possibly being TRBD2 (7 bases). Germline loops: CDR1 SGHAT, CDR2 FQNNGV. The CDR3 has 15 residues. V gave up 1 base and J gave up 0 bases, with 10 bases separating them. CDR3 protein: CASSLGGGGSYEQYF. The CDR3 DNA sequence: TGTGCCAGCAGCTTAGGAGGGGGGGGCTCCTACGAGCAGTACTTC. Filled out from reference TRBV11-2 and TRBJ2-7, the complete variable domain reads EAGVAQSPRYKIIEKRQSVAFWCNPISGHATLYWYQQILGQGPKLLIQFQNNGVVDDSQLPKDRFSAERLKGVDSTLKIQPAKLEDSAVYLCASSLGGGGSYEQYFGPGTRLTVT.

V usage is TRBV18 and J usage is TRBJ1-1; D perhaps matches TRBD1 (6 bases). The CDR3 totals 13 residues. CDR1 is KGHSH, CDR2 LQKENI, per germline. Trimming removed 0 bases from V and 9 bases from J, with 11 bases in between. CDR3 residues: CASSPPPGAKAFF. The DNA for the CDR3 is TGTGCCAGCTCACCACCTCCAGGGGCAAAAGCTTTCTTT.

The rearrangement links TRBV19 to TRBJ2-1; 11 bases line up with TRBD2. Trimming cost V 1 base and J 2 bases; bases outside gene matches: 7. Germline V gives CDR1 LNHDA, CDR2 SQIVND (reference sequence). The CDR3 covers 18 residues. The CDR3 nucleotides read TGTGCCAGTAGTATAGTAAGCGGGACTAGCGGTGCCTACAATGAGCAGTTCTTC. Protein product: CASSIVSGTSGAYNEQFF.

The chain combines TRBV6-2 or TRBV6-3 with TRBJ2-1; D possibly corresponds to TRBD2 (6 bases). CDR3 size: 14 residues. Per the germline V gene, CDR1 is MNHEY and CDR2 is SVGEGT. The V and J ends lost 6 bases and 5 bases respectively, with 14 bases between them. This CDR3 reads CASSRSGGNNEQFF. The CDR3, as DNA: TGTGCCAGCAGCCGAAGTGGGGGGAACAATGAGCAGTTCTTC.

This chain uses TRBV7-2 with TRBJ1-5, with TRBD1 matching over 12 bases. J gave up 6 bases and V 5 bases, and 11 bases lay outside the gene matches. This CDR3 spans 17 amino acids. The germline V gene encodes CDR1 SGHTA and CDR2 FQGNSA. CDR3 in DNA: TGTGCCAGCAGCCAACAAACCGGGACAGGGGGCATTCAGCCCCAGCATTTT. It specifies CASSQQTGTGGIQPQHF.

The chain recombines TRBV14 with TRBJ1-2, with 10 bases that match TRBD1. The CDR3 is 15 residues long. The junction had 10 bases not matched to a gene; V was cut back by 4 bases and J by 8 bases. CDR1 SGHDN and CDR2 FVKESK come from the germline V gene. In nucleotides, the CDR3 is TGTGCCAGCAGCCCCAACGCCGGGACAGGGGTAGGCTACACCTTC. Translating it yields CASSPNAGTGVGYTF. Using reference TRBV14 and TRBJ1-2 for the parts outside the CDR3, the full variable domain is EAGVTQFPSHSVIEKGQTVTLRCDPISGHDNLYWYRRVMGKEIKFLLHFVKESKQDESGMPNNRFLAERTGGTYSTLKVQPAELEDSGVYFCASSPNAGTGVGYTFGSGTRLTVV.

A note on this clone: Other DNA sequences in the sample encode the same CDR3. V gene TRBV14 combines with J gene TRBJ2-7, with D unresolved. The CDR3 has 14 amino acids. Germline CDR1 SGHDN, CDR2 FVKESK. V was cut by 2 bases and J by 2 bases, with 10 bases left in between. In DNA, the CDR3 is TGTGCCAGCAGCCAACTCCTGGCGGCCTACGAGCAGTACTTC. Translated: CASSQLLAAYEQYF.

CDR3 protein: CASSLGPRSNDQPQHF. The CDR3 nucleotides are TGCGCCAGCAGCTTGGGCCCCAGATCCAATGATCAGCCCCAGCATTTT. The genes are TRBV5-1 and TRBJ1-5; D remains unclear. Germline CDR1 reads SGHRS; CDR2 reads YFSETQ. Trimming took 0 bases from V and 5 from J, leaving 15 bases between them. The length of the CDR3 is 16 residues.

The genes are TRBV11-2 and TRBJ2-3, with 11 bases fitting TRBD2. Germline V gene data show CDR1 as SGHAT and CDR2 as FQNNGV. V shed 1 base, J shed 2 bases, and the junction held 5 bases outside the gene matches. The CDR3 is made up of 17 amino acids. The CDR3 coding sequence is TGTGCCAGCAGCTTAGGACTAGCGGGGAGCTTCACAGATACGCAGTATTTT. Translating it yields CASSLGLAGSFTDTQYF. Full variable domain (missing parts from reference TRBV11-2 and TRBJ2-3): EAGVAQSPRYKIIEKRQSVAFWCNPISGHATLYWYQQILGQGPKLLIQFQNNGVVDDSQLPKDRFSAERLKGVDSTLKIQPAKLEDSAVYLCASSLGLAGSFTDTQYFGPGTRLTVL.

This clone appeared a single time. The V gene is TRBV6-5, the J gene TRBJ2-7; a weak D match, TRBD1 (5 bases). Trimming pared 4 bases from V and 3 bases from J, leaving 7 bases between. This CDR3 has 12 residues. Germline CDR1 reads MNHEY; CDR2 reads SVGAGI. The CDR3 nucleotides are TGTGCCAGCAGTTTAGGGGACTACGAGCAGTACTTC. Translating it yields CASSLGDYEQYF.

The chain employs TRBV15 and TRBJ1-2; 10 bases fit TRBD1. The CDR3 totals 15 residues. V lost 6 bases, J lost 5 bases, and 9 bases stayed unmatched. CDR1 LNHNV and CDR2 YYDKDF come from the germline V gene (reference sequence). CDR3 protein: CATSVAPGQGYGYTF. CDR3 in DNA: TGTGCCACCAGTGTCGCTCCGGGACAGGGGTATGGCTACACCTTC.

The chain uses TRBV29-1 and TRBJ1-1; D may be TRBD1 (5 bases). Germline CDR1 and CDR2: SQVTM and ANQGSEA. V lost 7 bases and J 5 bases, leaving 14 bases between the germline ends. This CDR3 comprises 12 residues. CDR3 in amino acids: CSAHSGGTEAFF. DNA for the CDR3: TGCAGCGCTCATTCCGGGGGTACTGAAGCTTTCTTT.

J is TRBJ2-5 and V is TRBV19, with D possibly being TRBD1 (6 bases). There are 14 residues in the CDR3. Germline V gene data show CDR1 as LNHDA and CDR2 as SQIVND (reference sequence). The V end lost 2 bases, the J end lost 5 bases, and 12 bases lay between the germline ends. Here the CDR3 DNA reads TGTGCCAGTAGTATAACCGGACAGCGGGAGACCCAGTACTTC. This translates into CASSITGQRETQYF.

This clone occurred a few times. The sample contains more than one DNA sequence encoding this CDR3. The chain joins TRBV11-3 to TRBJ1-1; D unclear. CDR1 and CDR2 from the germline V gene are SGHNT and YENEEA. There are 13 residues in the CDR3. V lost 5 bases, J lost 1 base, and 8 bases lay in between. CDR3 sequence (DNA): TGTGCCAGCAGCCCACGGGAGAACACTGAAGCTTTCTTT. Translated, it gives CASSPRENTEAFF.